This TCR beta chain stems from a study of CD8 T cells in Susac syndrome. TCR beta sequencing was performed on blood CD8+ and CD4+ T cells. Multiple sclerosis controls were treatment-naive patients with stable or active relapsing-remitting disease. TEMRA cells were FACS-enriched, with CD8+ and CD4+ T cells isolated negatively. This CDR3 comprises 18 residues. V gave up 4 bases and J gave up 0 bases, with 20 bases separating them. Reverse transcription of roughly 0.5 to 1 ug RNA was carried out with random hexamers. Amplification of TCR beta CDR3 across 54 Vbeta and 13 Jbeta was performed with immunoSEQ multiplex PCR. Via MiXCR, TCRdb re-called the immunoSEQ multiplex PCR reads, giving one row per CDR3 protein. The data show roughly 150,000 distinct CDR3 sequences, about 94% seen once.

Sequenced: CD8+ T cells from PBMCs. The chain is built from TRBV12-3 or TRBV12-4 and TRBJ2-3; a possible D gene is TRBD1 (6 bases). This clonotype was obtained from a human donor with multiple sclerosis. In nucleotides, the CDR3 is TGTGCCAGCAGTTCAATTGCCCGGAGACAGGATAGCACAGATACGCAGTATTTT. Protein product: CASSSIARRQDSTDTQYF.